The 21 T cell receptor beta chains in this list originate from one sample, sequenced in a study of blood T cell repertoires in COVID-19. Sequenced by immunoSEQ multiplex PCR; TCRdb stores in-frame clones only, minus some. This repertoire shows some 150,000 clones, 80% to 90% found once; its top ten account for roughly 2.6%. Sequencing was done on a sample of peripheral blood. All receptors come from a human donor with acute or convalescent COVID-19. The donor label of this sample is uncertain.

In DNA form, the CDR3 reads TGTGCCAGCAGCCGCGGACAGTCCGGGGAGCTGTTTTTT. Translating gives CASSRGQSGELFF. This rearrangement joins TRBV7-9 to TRBJ2-2; maybe TRBD1 (6 bases). The CDR3 extends over 13 amino acids. The V end was cut by 5 bases, the J end by 6 bases, with 10 bases between. In germline, CDR1 is SEHNR, CDR2 FQNEAQ (reference sequence).

The chain's CDR3 is CASSLMEGNGYTF. The CDR3 DNA sequence: TGTGCCAGCAGCTTAATGGAGGGAAATGGCTACACCTTC. The rearrangement uses TRBV7-9 and TRBJ1-2; D is unclear. Trimming removed 2 bases at V and 6 bases at J, with 10 bases between. This CDR3 contains 13 residues. The V gene's germline CDR1 is SEHNR and CDR2 FQNEAQ (reference sequence).

This chain links TRBV29-1 with TRBJ1-2, with 9 positions matching TRBD1. Per the germline V gene, CDR1 is SQVTM and CDR2 is ANQGSEA. The CDR3 has 13 amino acids. J was trimmed by 0 bases and V by 4 bases; bases with no gene match: 0. The CDR3 loop is CSVGDRANYGYTF. The CDR3, as DNA: TGCAGCGTTGGGGACAGGGCTAACTATGGCTACACCTTC.

The genes are TRBV5-1 and TRBJ2-7, with TRBD1 matching 8 bases. The CDR3 covers 14 residues. The V gene's germline CDR1 is SGHRS and CDR2 YFSETQ. J was trimmed by 2 bases and V by 5 bases; bases with no gene match: 6. The CDR3 region is CASSLTGGTYEQYF. The CDR3 DNA is TGCGCCAGCAGTCTAACAGGGGGGACCTACGAGCAGTACTTC.

This clone occurred once. V gene TRBV15 combines with J gene TRBJ1-5; maybe TRBD1 (6 bases). The germline CDR1 and CDR2 sequences are LNHNV and YYDKDF (reference sequence). The germline V and J ends were trimmed by 3 bases and 0 bases, with 12 bases remaining between them. The CDR3 is 16 residues long. Here the CDR3 reads CATSRDSGASNQPQHF. The CDR3 DNA sequence: TGTGCCACCAGCAGGGACAGTGGGGCTAGCAATCAGCCCCAGCATTTT.

The V call is TRBV29-1, the J call TRBJ2-3, with 12 bases aligning to TRBD2. V shed 7 bases, J shed 3 bases, and the junction held 5 bases outside the gene matches. There are 14 residues in the CDR3. CDR1 SQVTM and CDR2 ANQGSEA come from the germline V gene. The CDR3 DNA reads TGCAGCGCCCAACTAGCGGGAGGAACAGATACGCAGTATTTT. This codes for CSAQLAGGTDTQYF.

This chain joins TRBV5-1 and TRBJ1-5; TRBD1 matches at 7 bases. Germline CDR1 and CDR2: SGHRS and YFSETQ. The junction had 9 bases not matched to a gene; V was cut back by 5 bases and J by 16 bases. CDR3 size: 11 residues. CDR3 bases: TGCGCCAGCAGTATCGACAGGGCCAAACATTTT. Translating it yields CASSIDRAKHF.

The chain employs TRBV24-1 and TRBJ2-1, with 11 positions matching TRBD2. Germline V gives CDR1 KGHDR, CDR2 SFDVKD. With V trimmed by 1 base and J by 5 bases, 6 bases remained unmatched. This CDR3 comprises 17 residues. CDR3 in amino acids: CATSDFTSGSFDNEQFF. DNA for the CDR3: TGTGCCACCAGTGATTTTACTAGCGGGAGTTTTGACAATGAGCAGTTCTTC.

This chain links TRBV6-5 with TRBJ1-2; TRBD1 matches at 7 bases. The CDR3 has 15 amino acids. V gave up 2 bases and J gave up 7 bases; unmatched junction bases: 10. Germline V gene lookup returns CDR1 MNHEY and CDR2 SVGAGI. CDR3 sequence: CASSYKGAGRGGYTF. For the CDR3, the DNA is TGTGCCAGCAGTTACAAGGGGGCGGGTAGGGGTGGCTACACCTTC.

V is TRBV27 and J is TRBJ2-1, with 10 bases aligning to TRBD2. With 5 bases clipped from V and 0 bases from J, the junction kept 4 bases outside the gene matches. The length of the CDR3 is 16 residues. The germline V gene has CDR1 MNHEY and CDR2 SMNVEV (reference sequence). CDR3 sequence (DNA): TGTGCCAGCAGTACTAGCGGGGTTAACTCCTACAATGAGCAGTTCTTC. This sequence encodes CASSTSGVNSYNEQFF.

This clone was counted between two and nine times. The J gene is TRBJ1-5, the V gene TRBV5-5; 12 bases match TRBD1. CDR1 and CDR2 (germline): SGHKS, YYEKEE (reference sequence). V was pared by 4 bases and J by 4 bases, with 9 bases of the junction left unmatched. The CDR3 totals 17 residues. This CDR3 reads CASSRGTGGQVNQPQHF. The CDR3 nucleotides are TGTGCCAGCAGCCGCGGGACAGGGGGCCAGGTAAATCAGCCCCAGCATTTT.

This clone has just one count. V usage is TRBV5-1 and J usage is TRBJ2-5, with TRBD2 matching 16 bases. CDR3 length: 18 amino acids. The V segment lost 4 bases and the J segment 5 bases; nucleotides outside the gene matches: 11. Germline loops: CDR1 SGHRS, CDR2 YFSETQ. The CDR3: CASSPGLAGGLAGETQYF. DNA for the CDR3: TGCGCCAGCAGCCCGGGACTAGCGGGGGGGTTGGCCGGGGAGACCCAGTACTTC.

This clone was recorded only once. The gene calls are TRBV19 and TRBJ1-2, with 7 bases identical to TRBD1. The V segment lost 7 bases and the J segment 5 bases; nucleotides outside the gene matches: 10. Germline V CDR1 and CDR2: LNHDA, SQIVND (reference sequence). This CDR3 is 14 amino acids long. This chain's CDR3 is CASIGETGQYGYTF. CDR3 DNA sequence: TGTGCCAGTATCGGGGAGACAGGGCAATATGGCTACACCTTC.

The chain links TRBV6-2 or TRBV6-3 to TRBJ1-6, with 8 bases fitting TRBD1. V lost 4 bases, J lost 8 bases, and 4 bases stayed unmatched. Germline V lookup: CDR1 MNHEY, CDR2 SVGEGT. The CDR3 is 14 amino acids. The CDR3 sequence is CASSLTGEDSPLHF. For the CDR3, the DNA is TGTGCCAGCAGTTTGACAGGGGAGGATTCACCCCTCCACTTT.

V and J are TRBV6-5 and TRBJ2-7; a weak D match, TRBD1 (6 bases). Germline assignment: CDR1 MNHEY and CDR2 SVGAGI. The CDR3 extends over 15 amino acids. V lost 6 bases, J lost 3 bases, and 18 bases lay in between. The CDR3: CASRSRTAEDYEQYF. The CDR3 coding sequence is TGTGCCAGCAGATCTCGGACAGCTGAGGACTACGAGCAGTACTTC.

This chain joins TRBV27 and TRBJ1-4; D perhaps matches TRBD1 (6 bases). The CDR3 spans 14 residues. Germline V gene lookup returns CDR1 MNHEY and CDR2 SMNVEV (reference sequence). V was shortened by 5 bases and J by 8 bases, with 15 bases between the two germline ends. CDR3 coding DNA: TGTGCCAGCAGTGGAAAACAGGGATTGGAAAAACTGTTTTTT. Residues: CASSGKQGLEKLFF.

The gene calls are TRBV7-9 and TRBJ2-5; 12 nucleotides agree with TRBD2. The CDR3 is 16 residues long. In germline, CDR1 is SEHNR, CDR2 FQNEAQ (reference sequence). V was clipped by 6 bases and J by 2 bases; unmatched bases: 7. The CDR3 DNA follows: TGTGCCAGCAGTCTAGGACTAGCGGGGATACAAGAGACCCAGTACTTC. Its translation is CASSLGLAGIQETQYF.

This sequence joins TRBV11-2 and TRBJ1-6, with 9 bases lining up with TRBD1. Germline trimming cut 5 bases from V and 8 bases from J; bases unmatched to any gene: 10. The germline V gene has CDR1 SGHAT and CDR2 FQNNGV. The CDR3 loop spans 16 amino acids. Here the CDR3 reads CASSKGTGKNDSPLHF. The CDR3 nucleotides are TGTGCCAGCAGCAAAGGGACAGGGAAAAATGATTCACCCCTCCACTTT.

The chain combines TRBV19 with TRBJ2-5; D call uncertain. The germline V gene has CDR1 LNHDA and CDR2 SQIVND (reference sequence). The CDR3 is made up of 13 amino acids. Trimming cost V 5 bases and J 5 bases, with 12 bases left between them. The CDR3 DNA reads as TGTGCCAGTAGTGATCAGGTTGGGGAGACCCAGTACTTC. It translates to CASSDQVGETQYF.

The V and J genes are TRBV6-5 and TRBJ1-2; TRBD1 matches 7 bases. Germline V lookup: CDR1 MNHEY, CDR2 SVGAGI. V lost 6 bases and J lost 6; bases outside the gene matches: 7. There are 13 residues in the CDR3. The DNA for the CDR3 is TGTGCCAGCAGCCACGGACAGGCCAATGGCTACACCTTC. Its translation is CASSHGQANGYTF.

With respect to this clone: The sample holds other DNA sequences that translate to the same CDR3. The chain recombines TRBV7-2 with TRBJ1-5; D possibly corresponds to TRBD1 (5 bases). V was pared by 2 bases and J by 2 bases, with 7 bases between. Per the germline V gene, CDR1 is SGHTA and CDR2 is FQGNSA. This CDR3 contains 14 residues. The CDR3 DNA sequence: TGTGCCAGCAGCTTACGGGGGGGCAATCAGCCCCAGCATTTT. Translating it yields CASSLRGGNQPQHF.